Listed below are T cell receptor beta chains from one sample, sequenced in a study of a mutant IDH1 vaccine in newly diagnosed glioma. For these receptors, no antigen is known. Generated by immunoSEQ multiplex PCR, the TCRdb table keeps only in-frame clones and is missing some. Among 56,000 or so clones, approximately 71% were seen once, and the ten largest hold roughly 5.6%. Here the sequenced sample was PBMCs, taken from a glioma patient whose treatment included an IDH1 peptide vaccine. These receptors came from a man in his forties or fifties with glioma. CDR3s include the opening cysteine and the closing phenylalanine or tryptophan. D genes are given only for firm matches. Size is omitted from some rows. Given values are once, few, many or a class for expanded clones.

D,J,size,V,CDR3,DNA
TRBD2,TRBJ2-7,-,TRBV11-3,CASSLDREGHFREQYF,TGTGCCAGCAGCTTAGATCGGGAGGGGCATTTTAGAGAGCAGTACTTC
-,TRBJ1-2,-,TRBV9,CASSSRGRNNYGYTF,TGTGCCAGCAGCTCTAGAGGCCGGAATAACTATGGCTACACCTTC
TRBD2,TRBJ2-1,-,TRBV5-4,CASRSSGPYNEQFF,TGTGCCAGCAGATCTAGCGGGCCTTACAATGAGCAGTTCTTC
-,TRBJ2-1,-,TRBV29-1,CSINGQGNEQFF,TGCAGCATAAACGGTCAGGGAAATGAGCAGTTCTTC
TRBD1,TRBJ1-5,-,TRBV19,CASFEPGQGYQPQHF,TGTGCCAGTTTTGAACCGGGACAGGGGTATCAGCCCCAGCATTTT
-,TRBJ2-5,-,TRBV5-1,CASSPSSVSGETQYF,TGCGCCAGCAGCCCCTCTAGCGTTTCCGGGGAGACCCAGTACTTC
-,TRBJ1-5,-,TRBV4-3,CASSQEYRGTQPQHF,TGCGCCAGCAGCCAAGAGTATCGGGGGACTCAGCCCCAGCATTTT
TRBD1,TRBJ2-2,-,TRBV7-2,CASSTDRVMAGELFF,TGTGCCAGCAGCACGGACAGGGTCATGGCCGGGGAGCTGTTTTTT
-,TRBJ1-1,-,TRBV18,CASSPPVSGDWTEAFF,TGTGCCAGCTCACCACCGGTATCAGGCGACTGGACTGAAGCTTTCTTT
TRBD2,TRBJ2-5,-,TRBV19,CASRIRSGAVETQYF,TGTGCCAGTAGGATCCGGAGCGGGGCGGTGGAGACCCAGTACTTC
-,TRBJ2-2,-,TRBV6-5,CASREQGYTGELFF,TGTGCCAGCAGAGAGCAGGGATATACCGGGGAGCTGTTTTTT
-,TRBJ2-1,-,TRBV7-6,CASSRDSYNEQFF,TGTGCCAGCAGCAGGGACTCCTACAATGAGCAGTTCTTC
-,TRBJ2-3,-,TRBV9,CASSVGGAKDTQYF,TGTGCCAGCAGCGTAGGTGGGGCGAAAGATACGCAGTATTTT
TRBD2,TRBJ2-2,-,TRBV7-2,CASSINGGYTGELFF,TGTGCCAGCAGCATCAACGGGGGGTACACCGGGGAGCTGTTTTTT
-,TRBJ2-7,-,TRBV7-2,CASSLITDRTYEQYF,TGTGCCAGCAGCTTGATTACTGACAGGACCTACGAGCAGTACTTC
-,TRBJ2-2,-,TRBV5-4,CASSLGGLSALGELFF,TGTGCCAGCAGCTTGGGGGGGTTGTCAGCCCTCGGGGAGCTGTTTTTT
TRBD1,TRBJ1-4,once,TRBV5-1,CASSPVGQGREKLFF,TGCGCCAGCAGCCCCGTCGGACAGGGTCGCGAAAAACTGTTTTTT
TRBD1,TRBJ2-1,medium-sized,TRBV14,CASSQAYSRTGNNEQFF,TGTGCCAGCAGCCAAGCGTACTCTAGGACAGGGAACAATGAGCAGTTCTTC
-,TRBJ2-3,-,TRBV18,CASSPRVLADTQYF,TGTGCCAGCTCACCCCGTGTTTTAGCAGATACGCAGTATTTT
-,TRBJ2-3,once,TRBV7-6,CASSLGSTDTQYF,TGTGCCAGCAGCTTAGGCAGCACAGATACGCAGTATTTT
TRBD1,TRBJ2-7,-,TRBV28,CASRGDSLSYEQYF,TGTGCCAGCAGGGGGGACAGCCTGTCCTACGAGCAGTACTTC
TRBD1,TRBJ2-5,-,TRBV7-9,CASSLVGQQETQYF,TGTGCCAGCAGCTTAGTGGGACAGCAAGAGACCCAGTACTTC
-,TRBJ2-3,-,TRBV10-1,CASSEEGSGSGDTQYF,TGCGCCAGCAGTGAAGAGGGTAGCGGATCAGGGGATACGCAGTATTTT
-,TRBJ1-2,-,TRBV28,CASSLGVDYGYTF,TGTGCCAGCAGTTTAGGAGTTGACTATGGCTACACCTTC
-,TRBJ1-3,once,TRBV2,CASSPRTPDSGNTIYF,TGTGCCAGCAGTCCGCGGACTCCTGACTCTGGAAACACCATATATTTT
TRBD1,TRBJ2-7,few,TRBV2,CASSAGQGKQYF,TGTGCCAGCAGTGCCGGACAGGGAAAGCAGTACTTC
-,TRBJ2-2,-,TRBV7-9,CASSRSQGSTGELFF,TGTGCCAGCAGCCGGTCACAGGGAAGCACCGGGGAGCTGTTTTTT
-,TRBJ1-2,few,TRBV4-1,CASSPWEDRAGYTF,TGCGCCAGCAGCCCATGGGAAGACAGAGCTGGCTACACCTTC
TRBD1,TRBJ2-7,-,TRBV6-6,CASSRDREPEQYF,TGTGCCAGCAGCCGCGACAGGGAACCCGAGCAGTACTTC
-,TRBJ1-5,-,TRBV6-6,CASSYRVVGNQPQHF,TGTGCCAGCAGTTACAGGGTGGTGGGCAATCAGCCCCAGCATTTT
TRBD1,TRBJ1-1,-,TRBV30,CAWSLRGQTEAFF,TGTGCCTGGAGCCTCAGGGGGCAGACTGAAGCTTTCTTT
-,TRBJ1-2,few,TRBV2,CASSRGYGYTF,TGTGCCAGCTCACGGGGCTATGGCTACACCTTC
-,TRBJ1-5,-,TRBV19,CASSKGRSNQPQHF,TGTGCCAGTAGTAAAGGGCGGAGTAATCAGCCCCAGCATTTT
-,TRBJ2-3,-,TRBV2,CASSVQGSSTDTQYF,TGTGCCAGCAGTGTACAGGGATCTAGCACAGATACGCAGTATTTT
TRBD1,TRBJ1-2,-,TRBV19,CASTPSGTGSHYTF,TGTGCCAGTACCCCATCCGGGACAGGGAGTCACTACACCTTC
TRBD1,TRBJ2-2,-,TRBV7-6,CASSLALGTGVARELFF,TGTGCCAGCAGCTTAGCGCTTGGGACAGGGGTCGCGAGGGAGCTGTTTTTT
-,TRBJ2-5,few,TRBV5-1,CASSPPSQGGETQYF,TGCGCCAGCAGCCCCCCGTCCCAGGGAGGTGAGACCCAGTACTTC
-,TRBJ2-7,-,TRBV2,CASAERHPLDEQYF,TGTGCCAGCGCCGAAAGACACCCCCTTGACGAGCAGTACTTC
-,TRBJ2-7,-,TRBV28,CASNREGTHEQYF,TGTGCCAGCAACAGGGAGGGGACCCACGAGCAGTACTTC
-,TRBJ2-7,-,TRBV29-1,CSVESDSYEQYF,TGCAGCGTTGAATCGGATTCCTACGAGCAGTACTTC
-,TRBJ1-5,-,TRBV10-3,CAISRDQSNQPQHF,TGTGCCATCAGTAGAGATCAAAGCAATCAGCCCCAGCATTTT
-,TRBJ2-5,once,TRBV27,CASSPARQETQYF,TGTGCCAGCAGTCCTGCCCGTCAAGAGACCCAGTACTTC
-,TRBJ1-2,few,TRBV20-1,CSARVRDGYTF,TGCAGTGCTAGAGTTCGCGATGGCTACACCTTC
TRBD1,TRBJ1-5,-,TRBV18,CASSQGQGADQPQHF,TGTGCCAGCTCACAGGGACAGGGAGCTGATCAGCCCCAGCATTTT
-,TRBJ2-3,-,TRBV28,CASSSRSGPDTQYF,TGTGCCAGCAGTTCCCGGTCCGGGCCAGATACGCAGTATTTT
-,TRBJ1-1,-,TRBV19,CASSPPAANTEAFF,TGTGCCAGTAGTCCGCCGGCAGCGAACACTGAAGCTTTCTTT
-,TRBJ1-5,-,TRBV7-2,CASSLKGNQPQHF,TGTGCCAGCAGCTTAAAGGGTAATCAGCCCCAGCATTTT
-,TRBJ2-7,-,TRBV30,CACNRLVGSAEQYF,TGTGCCTGTAACCGACTAGTCGGGTCCGCCGAGCAGTACTTC
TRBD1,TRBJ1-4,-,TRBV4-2,CASSYTTGQGEKLFF,TGTGCCAGCAGCTACACGACAGGGCAGGGGGAAAAACTGTTTTTT